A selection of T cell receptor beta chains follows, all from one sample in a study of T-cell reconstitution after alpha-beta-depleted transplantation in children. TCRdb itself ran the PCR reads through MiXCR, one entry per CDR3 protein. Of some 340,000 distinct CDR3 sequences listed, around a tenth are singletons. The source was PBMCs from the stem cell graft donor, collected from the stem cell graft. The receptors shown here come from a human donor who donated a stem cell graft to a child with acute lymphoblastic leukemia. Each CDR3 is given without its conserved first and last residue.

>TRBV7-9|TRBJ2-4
ASSFGNLLAKNIQY
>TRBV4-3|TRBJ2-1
ASSQGLAYEQF
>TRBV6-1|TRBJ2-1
ATGGRDSYNEQF
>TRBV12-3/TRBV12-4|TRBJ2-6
ASSARPSSGANVLT
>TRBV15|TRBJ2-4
ATSSGPVGEGNIQY
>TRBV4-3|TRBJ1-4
ASSQEWGNEKLF
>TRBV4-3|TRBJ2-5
ASSQDKGETQY
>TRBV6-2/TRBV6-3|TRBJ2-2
ASSLTGDPNTGELF
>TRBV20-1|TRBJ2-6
SASRSGANGLT
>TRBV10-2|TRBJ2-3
ASSEWGSTDTQY
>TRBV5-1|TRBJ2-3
ASSLGREKDTQY
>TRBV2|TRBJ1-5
ASRERQGPWGQPQH
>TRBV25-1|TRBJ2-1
ASSDRAYNEQF
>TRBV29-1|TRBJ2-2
SVERGQATGELF
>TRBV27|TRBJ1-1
ASSFRQGFTEAF
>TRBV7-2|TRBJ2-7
ASTKTTSGSFYEQY
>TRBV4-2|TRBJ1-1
ASSQDMGQGARTEAF